The T cell receptor (beta chain) under discussion was sequenced for a study of blood T cell repertoires in COVID-19. Overall study: Samples taken during acute and convalescent COVID-19 were collected in the United States, Italy and Spain. T cells, B-cell-depleted T cells, or PBMCs supplied cDNA or gDNA.

In the original processing: Estimation of nucleated cell counts relied on the amplification of reference gene primers. Using immunoSEQ multiplex PCR, the repertoire was profiled, and TCRdb retains in-frame clones only, with some absent. D and trimming come from the DNA, and the V and J calls and clone size come from that table. Among roughly 120,000 clones listed, 85% were seen once. The sample comprised peripheral blood. This sequence originates from a man older than 75 with acute or convalescent COVID-19.

The CDR3 loop reads CASSSGQGGHHGYTF. In DNA, the CDR3 is TGTGCCAGCAGCTCAGGACAGGGGGGGCATCATGGCTACACCTTC. The chain joins TRBV7-6 to TRBJ1-2; 10 bases are a match to TRBD1. Trimming removed 4 bases from V and 6 bases from J; junction bases left unmatched: 8. CDR3 length: 15 residues. Germline V gene sequence: CDR1 SGHVS, CDR2 FNYEAQ.